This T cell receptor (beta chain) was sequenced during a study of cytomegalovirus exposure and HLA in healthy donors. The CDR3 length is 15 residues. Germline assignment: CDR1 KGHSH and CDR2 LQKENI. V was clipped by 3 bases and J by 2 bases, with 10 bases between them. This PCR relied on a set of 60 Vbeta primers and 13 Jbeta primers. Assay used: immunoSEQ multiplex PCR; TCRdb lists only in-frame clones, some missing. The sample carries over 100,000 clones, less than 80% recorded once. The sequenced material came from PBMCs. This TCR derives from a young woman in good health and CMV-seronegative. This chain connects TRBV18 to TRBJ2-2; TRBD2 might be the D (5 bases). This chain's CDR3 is CASSPRRSNTGELFF. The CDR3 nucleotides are TGTGCCAGCTCACCGCGGAGGAGTAACACCGGGGAGCTGTTTTTT. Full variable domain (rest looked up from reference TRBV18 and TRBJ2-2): NAGVMQNPRHLVRRRGQEARLRCSPMKGHSHVYWYRQLPEEGLKFMVYLQKENIIDESGMPKERFSAEFPKEGPSILRIQQVVRGDSAAYFCASSPRRSNTGELFFGEGSRLTVL.